This is a list of T cell receptor beta chains from one sample in a study of shared clonotypes between healthy human individuals. Some clones are missing from TCRdb's copy, which holds only in-frame ones; the method was immunoSEQ multiplex PCR. The table has about 2 million clones, approximately 95% seen once. What was sequenced was naive CD4+ T cells sorted from blood. The receptors stem from a man aged 18-30 years in good health. CDR3s include the opening cysteine and the closing phenylalanine or tryptophan. D genes are given only for firm matches. Clone size is not always given. Where it is, it says once, few, many or a class for expanded clones.

D,V,size,J,CDR3,DNA
.,TRBV4-3,.,TRBJ2-3,CASSQGSGWSNTDTQYF,TGCGCCAGCAGCCAAGGTTCGGGCTGGAGTAACACAGATACGCAGTATTTT
TRBD1,TRBV5-1,.,TRBJ1-1,CASTLQGTTEAFF,TGCGCCAGCACCTTACAGGGGACCACTGAAGCTTTCTTT
TRBD1,TRBV11-2,.,TRBJ1-4,CASSPPGQKNEKLFF,TGTGCCAGCAGTCCACCGGGACAGAAAAATGAAAAACTGTTTTTT
.,TRBV25-1,once,TRBJ1-2,CASSLGAGGYTF,TGTGCCAGCAGCCTCGGGGCGGGCGGCTACACCTTC
.,TRBV6-6,.,TRBJ2-3,CASSYMDSDTQYF,TGTGCCAGCAGTTATATGGACTCAGATACGCAGTATTTT
.,TRBV11-3,.,TRBJ2-5,CASSLGGMEFEETQYF,TGTGCCAGCAGCTTAGGGGGTATGGAGTTCGAAGAGACCCAGTACTTC
.,TRBV7-7,.,TRBJ2-7,CASSPSPIHEQYF,TGTGCTAGCAGCCCCTCCCCAATCCACGAGCAGTACTTC
.,TRBV6-5,.,TRBJ2-7,CATFSPGSYEQYF,TGTGCCACTTTTTCGCCCGGGTCCTACGAGCAGTACTTC
.,TRBV6-5,.,TRBJ2-1,CASKGGYSYNEQFF,TGTGCCAGCAAGGGAGGTTACTCCTACAATGAGCAGTTCTTC
.,TRBV7-6,.,TRBJ2-1,CASSSVRAGSSYNEQFF,TGTGCCAGCAGCTCTGTAAGGGCAGGGAGCTCCTACAATGAGCAGTTCTTC
.,TRBV12-5,.,TRBJ2-1,CASGLVLGYSSYNEQFF,TGTGCTAGTGGTTTGGTACTCGGCTATAGCTCCTACAATGAGCAGTTCTTC
TRBD1,TRBV25-1,few,TRBJ1-6,CASSSTGGNSPLHF,TGTGCCAGCAGTTCAACAGGGGGTAATTCACCCCTCCACTTT
.,TRBV6-5,.,TRBJ1-1,CASSYSTVMNTEAFF,TGTGCCAGCAGTTACTCTACCGTAATGAACACTGAAGCTTTCTTT
.,TRBV6-1,.,TRBJ1-2,CASSESTGPRYGYTF,TGTGCCAGCAGTGAAAGTACGGGGCCGCGCTATGGCTACACCTTC